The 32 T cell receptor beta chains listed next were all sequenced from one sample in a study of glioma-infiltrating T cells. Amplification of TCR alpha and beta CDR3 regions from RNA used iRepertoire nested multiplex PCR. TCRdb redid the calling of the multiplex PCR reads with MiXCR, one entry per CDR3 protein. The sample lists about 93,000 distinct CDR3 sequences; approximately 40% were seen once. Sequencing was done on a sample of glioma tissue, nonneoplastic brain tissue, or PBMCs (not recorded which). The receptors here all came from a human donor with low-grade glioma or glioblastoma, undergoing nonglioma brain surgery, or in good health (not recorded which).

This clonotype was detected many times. The CDR3 spells CASNRRESHEQYF. CDR3 coding DNA: TGTGCCAGCAACCGCAGGGAATCCCACGAGCAGTACTTC. The rearrangement joins TRBV27 to TRBJ2-7, with D tentatively TRBD1 (5 bases). The germline CDR1 and CDR2 sequences are MNHEY and SMNVEV (reference sequence). V was trimmed by 7 bases and J by 5 bases, leaving 15 bases between them. The CDR3 has 13 residues.

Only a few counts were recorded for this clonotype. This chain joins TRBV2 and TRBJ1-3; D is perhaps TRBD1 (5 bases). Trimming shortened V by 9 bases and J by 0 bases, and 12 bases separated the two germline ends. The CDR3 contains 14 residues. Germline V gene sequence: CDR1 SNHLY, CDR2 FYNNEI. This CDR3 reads CASWDEDSGNTIYF. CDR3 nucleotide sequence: TGTGCCAGTTGGGACGAGGACTCTGGAAACACCATATATTTT. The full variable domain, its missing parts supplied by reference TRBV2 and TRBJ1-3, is EPEVTQTPSHQVTQMGQEVILRCVPISNHLYFYWYRQILGQKVEFLVSFYNNEISEKSEIFDDQFSVERPDGSNFTLKIRSTKLEDSAMYFCASWDEDSGNTIYFGEGSWLTVV.

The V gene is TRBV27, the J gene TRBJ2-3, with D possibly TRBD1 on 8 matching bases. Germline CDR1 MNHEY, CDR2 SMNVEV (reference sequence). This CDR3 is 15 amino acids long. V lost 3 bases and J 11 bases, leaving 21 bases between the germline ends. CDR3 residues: CASSFDRGGYNEQYF. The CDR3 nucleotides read TGTGCCAGCAGTTTCGACAGGGGAGGGTACAATGAGCAGTATTTT.

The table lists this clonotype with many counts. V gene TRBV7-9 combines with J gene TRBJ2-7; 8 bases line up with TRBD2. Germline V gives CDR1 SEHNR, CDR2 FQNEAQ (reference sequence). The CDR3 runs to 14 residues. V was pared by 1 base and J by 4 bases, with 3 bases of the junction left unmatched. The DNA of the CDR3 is TGTGCCAGCAGCTTAGAATTAGCGGGATACGAGCAGTACTTC. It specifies CASSLELAGYEQYF.

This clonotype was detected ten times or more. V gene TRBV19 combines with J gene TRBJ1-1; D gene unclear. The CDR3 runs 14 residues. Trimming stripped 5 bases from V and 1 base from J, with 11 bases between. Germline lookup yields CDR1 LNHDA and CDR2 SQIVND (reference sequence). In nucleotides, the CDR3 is TGTGCCAGTAGTCCGCAGGTTACGAACACTGAAGCTTTCTTT. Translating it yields CASSPQVTNTEAFF.

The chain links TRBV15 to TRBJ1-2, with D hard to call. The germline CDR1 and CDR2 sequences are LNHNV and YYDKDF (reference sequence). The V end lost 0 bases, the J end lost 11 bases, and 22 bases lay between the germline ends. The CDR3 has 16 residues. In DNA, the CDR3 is TGTGCCACCAGCAGAGATTTGGTGGGCAACAATATGTGGTACACCTTC. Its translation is CATSRDLVGNNMWYTF. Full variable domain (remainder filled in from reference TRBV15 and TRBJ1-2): DAMVIQNPRYQVTQFGKPVTLSCSQTLNHNVMYWYQQKSSQAPKLLFHYYDKDFNNEADTPDNFQSRRPNTSFCFLDIRSPGLGDTAMYLCATSRDLVGNNMWYTFGSGTRLTVV.

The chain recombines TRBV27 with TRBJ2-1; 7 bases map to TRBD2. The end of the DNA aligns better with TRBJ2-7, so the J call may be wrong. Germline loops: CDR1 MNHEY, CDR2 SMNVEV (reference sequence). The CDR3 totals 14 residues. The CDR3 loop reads CASSPARLAQEQYF. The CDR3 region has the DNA TGTGCCAGCAGTCCAGCGAGACTAGCCCAGGAGCAGTACTTC.

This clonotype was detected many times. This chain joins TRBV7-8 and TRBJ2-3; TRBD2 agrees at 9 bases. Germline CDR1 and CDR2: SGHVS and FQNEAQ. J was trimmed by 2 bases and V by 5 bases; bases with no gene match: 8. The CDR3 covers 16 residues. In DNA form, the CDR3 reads TGTGCCAGCAGCCCCCGTGCGGGGGGGTACACAGATACGCAGTATTTT. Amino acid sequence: CASSPRAGGYTDTQYF.

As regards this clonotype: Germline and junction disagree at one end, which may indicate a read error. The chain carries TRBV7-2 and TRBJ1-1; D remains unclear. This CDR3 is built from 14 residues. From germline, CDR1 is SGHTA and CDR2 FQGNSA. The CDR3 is CASSLESRNTEASF. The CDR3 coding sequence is TGTGCCAGCAGCTTAGAATCGCGGAACACTGAGGCTTCCTTT.

For the CDR3, the DNA is TGTGCCAGCAGCTCCACCGGGACAGGGAGCCGATTCTACGAGCAGTACTTC. Amino acid sequence: CASSSTGTGSRFYEQYF. The V gene is TRBV7-3, the J gene TRBJ2-7, with TRBD1 matching over 9 bases. This CDR3 is 17 amino acids long. Unmatched junction bases numbered 13, after V lost 4 bases and J lost 3 bases. Germline CDR1 reads SGHTA; CDR2 reads FQGTGA.

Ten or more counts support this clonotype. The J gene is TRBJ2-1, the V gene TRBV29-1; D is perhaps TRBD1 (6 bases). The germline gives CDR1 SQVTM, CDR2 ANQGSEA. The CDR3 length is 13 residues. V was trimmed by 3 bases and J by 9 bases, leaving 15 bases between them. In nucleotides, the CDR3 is TGCAGCGTTGACCCAGGGGATGGAATTGAGCAGTTCTTC. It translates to CSVDPGDGIEQFF.

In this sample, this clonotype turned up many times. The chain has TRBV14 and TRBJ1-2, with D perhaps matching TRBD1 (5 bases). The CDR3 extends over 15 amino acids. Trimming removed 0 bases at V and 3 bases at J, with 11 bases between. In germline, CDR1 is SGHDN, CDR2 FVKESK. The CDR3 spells CASSQDLGDYYGYTF. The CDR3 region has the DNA TGTGCCAGCAGCCAAGATCTTGGGGACTACTATGGCTACACCTTC.

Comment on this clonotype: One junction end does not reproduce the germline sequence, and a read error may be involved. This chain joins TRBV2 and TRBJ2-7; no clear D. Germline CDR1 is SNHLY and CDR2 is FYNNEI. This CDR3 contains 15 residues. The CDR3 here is CASSEGARTPDERYF. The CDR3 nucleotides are TGTGCCAGCAGTGAAGGGGCCCGAACTCCTGACGAGCGGTACTTC.

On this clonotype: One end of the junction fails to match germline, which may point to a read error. CDR3 nucleotides: TGTGCCAACAGCAGAGCGGGGGGGAGCTCCTACAATGAGCAGTTCTTC. Protein: CANSRAGGSSYNEQFF. The rearrangement uses TRBV15 and TRBJ2-1; 10 bases agree with TRBD2. This CDR3 has 16 amino acids. Germline V CDR1 and CDR2: LNHNV, YYDKDF (reference sequence).

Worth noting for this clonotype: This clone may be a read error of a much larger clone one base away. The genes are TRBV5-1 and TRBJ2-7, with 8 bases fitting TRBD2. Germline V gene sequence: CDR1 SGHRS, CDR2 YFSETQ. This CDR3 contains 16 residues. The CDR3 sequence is CASSLAPSGGTYEQNF. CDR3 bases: TGCGCCAGCAGCTTGGCCCCCAGCGGGGGAACCTACGAGCAGAACTTC.

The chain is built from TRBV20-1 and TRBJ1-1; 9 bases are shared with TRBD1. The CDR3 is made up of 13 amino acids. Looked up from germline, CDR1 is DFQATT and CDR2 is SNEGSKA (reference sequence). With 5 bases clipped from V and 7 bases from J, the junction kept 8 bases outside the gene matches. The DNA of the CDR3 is TGCAGTGCTTTAAGACAGGGGGGTTATGAAGCTTTCTTT. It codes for CSALRQGGYEAFF.

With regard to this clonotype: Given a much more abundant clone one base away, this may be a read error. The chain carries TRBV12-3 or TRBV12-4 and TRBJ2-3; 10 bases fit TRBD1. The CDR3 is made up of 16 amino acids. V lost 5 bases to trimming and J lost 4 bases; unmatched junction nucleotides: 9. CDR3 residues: CASSPGQGSSSDTQYF. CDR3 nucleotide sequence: TGTGCCAGCAGTCCGGGACAGGGGTCCAGTTCAGATACGCAGTATTTT.

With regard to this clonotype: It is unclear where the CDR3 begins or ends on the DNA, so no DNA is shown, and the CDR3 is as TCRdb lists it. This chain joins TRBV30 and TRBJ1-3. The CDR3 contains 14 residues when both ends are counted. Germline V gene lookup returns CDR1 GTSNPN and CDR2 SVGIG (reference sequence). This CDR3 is CAWSESVGGGTMYF.

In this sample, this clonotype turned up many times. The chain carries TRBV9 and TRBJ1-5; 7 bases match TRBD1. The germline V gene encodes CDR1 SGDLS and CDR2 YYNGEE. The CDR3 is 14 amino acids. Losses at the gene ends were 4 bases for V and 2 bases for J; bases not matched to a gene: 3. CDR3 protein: CASSPGQGNQPQHF. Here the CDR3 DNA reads TGTGCCAGCAGCCCAGGACAGGGCAATCAGCCCCAGCATTTT.

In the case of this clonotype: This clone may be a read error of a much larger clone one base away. The CDR3, as DNA: TGCGCCAGCAGCCCGAGGGGGCGTAATCGGTACGAGCAGTACTTC. Residues: CASSPRGRNRYEQYF. The chain joins TRBV5-1 to TRBJ2-7; 7 positions agree with TRBD1. Germline values: CDR1 SGHRS, CDR2 YFSETQ. With V trimmed by 4 bases and J by 4 bases, 11 bases remained unmatched. The CDR3 has 15 amino acids.

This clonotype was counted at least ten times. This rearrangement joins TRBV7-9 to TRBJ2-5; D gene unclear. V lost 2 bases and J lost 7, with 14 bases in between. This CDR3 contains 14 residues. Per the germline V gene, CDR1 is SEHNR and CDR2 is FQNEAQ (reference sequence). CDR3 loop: CASSLTQVEGTQYF. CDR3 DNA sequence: TGTGCCAGCAGCTTAACCCAGGTCGAAGGGACCCAGTACTTC.

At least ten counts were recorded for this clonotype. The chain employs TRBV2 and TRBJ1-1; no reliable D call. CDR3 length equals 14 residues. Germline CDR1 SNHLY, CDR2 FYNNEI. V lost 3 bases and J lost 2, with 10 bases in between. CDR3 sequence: CASSDTFTNTEAFF. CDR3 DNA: TGTGCCAGCAGTGATACTTTCACCAACACTGAAGCTTTCTTT.

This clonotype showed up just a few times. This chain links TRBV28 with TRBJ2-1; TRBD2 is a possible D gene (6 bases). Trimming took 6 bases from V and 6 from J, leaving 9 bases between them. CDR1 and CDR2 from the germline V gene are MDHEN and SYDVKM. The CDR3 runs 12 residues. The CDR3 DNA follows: TGTGCCAGCAGCGTCGGGGGCAATGAGCAGTTCTTC. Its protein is CASSVGGNEQFF.

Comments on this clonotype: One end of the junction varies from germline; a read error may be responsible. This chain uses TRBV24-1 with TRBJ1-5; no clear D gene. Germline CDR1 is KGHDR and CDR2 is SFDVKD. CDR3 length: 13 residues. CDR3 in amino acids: CAASVSSNEPQHF. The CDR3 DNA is TGTGCCGCCAGTGTTTCAAGCAATGAGCCCCAGCATTTT.

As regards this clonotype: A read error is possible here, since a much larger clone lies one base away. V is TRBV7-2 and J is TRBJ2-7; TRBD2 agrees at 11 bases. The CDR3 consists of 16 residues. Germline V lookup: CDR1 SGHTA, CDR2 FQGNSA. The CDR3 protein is CASRLILAGGPYERYF. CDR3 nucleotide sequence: TGTGCCAGCAGGTTAATTCTAGCGGGAGGACCCTACGAGCGGTACTTC.

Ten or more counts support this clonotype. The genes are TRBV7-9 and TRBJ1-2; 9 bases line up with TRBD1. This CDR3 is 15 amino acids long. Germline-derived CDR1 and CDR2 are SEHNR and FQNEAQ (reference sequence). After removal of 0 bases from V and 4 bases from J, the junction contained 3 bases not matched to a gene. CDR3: CASSLATGGGYGYTF. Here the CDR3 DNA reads TGTGCCAGCAGCTTAGCCACAGGGGGCGGCTATGGCTACACCTTC.

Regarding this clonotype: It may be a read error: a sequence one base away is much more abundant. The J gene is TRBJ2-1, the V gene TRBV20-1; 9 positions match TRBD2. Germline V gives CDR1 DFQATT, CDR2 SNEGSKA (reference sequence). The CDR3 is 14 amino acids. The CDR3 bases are TGCAGCGTTAGGGCGGGGGGGGTCAGAAATGAGCAGTTCTTC. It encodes CSVRAGGVRNEQFF.

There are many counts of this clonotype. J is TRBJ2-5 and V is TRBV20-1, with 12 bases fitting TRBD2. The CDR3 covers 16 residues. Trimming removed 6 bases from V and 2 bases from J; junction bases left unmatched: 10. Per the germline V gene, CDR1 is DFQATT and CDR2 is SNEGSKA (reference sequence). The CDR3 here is CSAQPLAGGRQETQYF. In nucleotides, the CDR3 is TGCAGTGCCCAACCTCTAGCGGGGGGGCGGCAAGAGACCCAGTACTTC.

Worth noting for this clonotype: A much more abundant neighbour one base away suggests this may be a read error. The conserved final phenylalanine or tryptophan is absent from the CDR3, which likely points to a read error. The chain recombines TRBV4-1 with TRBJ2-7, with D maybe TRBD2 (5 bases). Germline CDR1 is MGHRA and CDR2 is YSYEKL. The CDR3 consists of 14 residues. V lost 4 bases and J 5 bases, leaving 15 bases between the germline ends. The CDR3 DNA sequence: TGCGCCAGCAGCCGGGTTGGGTCGGGGAACGAGCAGTACCTC. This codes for CASSRVGSGNEQYL.

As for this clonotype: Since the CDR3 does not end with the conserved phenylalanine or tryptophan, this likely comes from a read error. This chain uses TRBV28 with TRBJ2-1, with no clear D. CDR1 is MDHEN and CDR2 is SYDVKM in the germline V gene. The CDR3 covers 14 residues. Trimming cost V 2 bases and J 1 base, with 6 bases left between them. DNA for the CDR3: TGTGCCAGCAGTTTAAGGGTATCCTACAATGAGCAGTTCTTA. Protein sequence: CASSLRVSYNEQFL.

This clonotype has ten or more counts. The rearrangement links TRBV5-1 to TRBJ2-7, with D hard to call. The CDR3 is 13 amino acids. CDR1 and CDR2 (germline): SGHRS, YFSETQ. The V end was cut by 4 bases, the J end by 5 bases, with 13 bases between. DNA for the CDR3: TGCGCCAGCAGCCCACAATCCGTGGACGAGCAGTACTTC. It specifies CASSPQSVDEQYF.

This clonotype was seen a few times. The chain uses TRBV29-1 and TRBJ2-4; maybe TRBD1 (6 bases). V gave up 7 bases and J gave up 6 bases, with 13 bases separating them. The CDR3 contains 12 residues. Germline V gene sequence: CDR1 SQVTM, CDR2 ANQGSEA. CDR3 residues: CSAIDRLNIQYF. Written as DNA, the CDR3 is TGCAGCGCCATCGACAGGTTAAACATTCAGTACTTC. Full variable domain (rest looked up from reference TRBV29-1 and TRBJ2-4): SAVISQKPSRDICQRGTSLTIQCQVDSQVTMMFWYRQQPGQSLTLIATANQGSEATYESGFVIDKFPISRPNLTFSTLTVSNMSPEDSSIYLCSAIDRLNIQYFGAGTRLSVL.